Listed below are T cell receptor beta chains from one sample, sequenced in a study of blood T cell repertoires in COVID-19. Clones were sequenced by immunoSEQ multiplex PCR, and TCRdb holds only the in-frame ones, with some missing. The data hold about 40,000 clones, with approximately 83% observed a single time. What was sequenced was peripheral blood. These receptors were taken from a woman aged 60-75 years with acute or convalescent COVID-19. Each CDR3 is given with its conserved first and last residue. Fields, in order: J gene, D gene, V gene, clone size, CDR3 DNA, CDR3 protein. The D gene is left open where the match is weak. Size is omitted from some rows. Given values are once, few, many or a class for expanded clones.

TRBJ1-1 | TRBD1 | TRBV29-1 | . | TGCGTCACAGGGGAAAACACTGAAGCTTTCTTT | CVTGENTEAFF
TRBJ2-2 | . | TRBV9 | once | TGTGCCAGCAGAAAGACTGCGAACACCGGGGAGCTGTTTTTT | CASRKTANTGELFF
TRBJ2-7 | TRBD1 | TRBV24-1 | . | TGTGCCACCAGTGACGCTGGGACAGGGGGCTTGGGGAGCTACGAGCAGTACTTC | CATSDAGTGGLGSYEQYF
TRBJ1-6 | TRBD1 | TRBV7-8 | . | TGTGCCAGCAGCTTAGGGGACAGGGGTTCACCCCTCCACTTT | CASSLGDRGSPLHF
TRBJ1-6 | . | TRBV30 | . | TGTGCCTGGAGTCTGGCAATCAAATCACCCCTCCACTTT | CAWSLAIKSPLHF
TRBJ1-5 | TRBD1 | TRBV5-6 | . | TGTGCCAGCAGCCCCGGGACAGGGGACCAGCCCCAGCATTTT | CASSPGTGDQPQHF
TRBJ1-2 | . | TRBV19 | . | TGTGCCGGCCAGGGGCTTGGTGGCTACACCTTC | CAGQGLGGYTF
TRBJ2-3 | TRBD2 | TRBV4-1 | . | TGCGCCAGCAGCCCCGTCGCCGAAACGGGGGGGGCCCGCACAGATACGCAGTATTTT | CASSPVAETGGARTDTQYF
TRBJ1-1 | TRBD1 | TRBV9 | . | TGTGCCAGCAGCTTTACAGGGGCAAACACTGAAGCTTTCTTT | CASSFTGANTEAFF
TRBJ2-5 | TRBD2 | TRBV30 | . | TGTGCCTGGAGTGTAAGCGGGAGGGGCCAAGAGACCCAGTACTTC | CAWSVSGRGQETQYF
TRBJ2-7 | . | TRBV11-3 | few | TGTGCCAGCAGCCCCGGAGGGCGCTCCTACGAGCAGTACTTC | CASSPGGRSYEQYF
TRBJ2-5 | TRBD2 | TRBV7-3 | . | TGTGCCAGCAGCTTAGTAGCGGGAGGAGAGACCCAGTACTTC | CASSLVAGGETQYF
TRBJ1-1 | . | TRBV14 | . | TGTGCCAGCAGCCAAGAGCCGGGGATTACTGAAGCTTTCTTT | CASSQEPGITEAFF
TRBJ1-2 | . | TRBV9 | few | TGTGCCAGCAGCGTAGGGCCAGGGGCCCGATCAGAATATGGCTACACCTTC | CASSVGPGARSEYGYTF
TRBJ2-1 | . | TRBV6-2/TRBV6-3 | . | TGTGCCAGCAGTTACTCGATAGCGGCCAGCTCCTACAATGAGCAGTTCTTC | CASSYSIAASSYNEQFF
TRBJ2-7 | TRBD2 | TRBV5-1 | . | TGCGCCAGCAGTCTCGCAACCGGGACTAGGGGAGTCGAGCAGTACTTC | CASSLATGTRGVEQYF
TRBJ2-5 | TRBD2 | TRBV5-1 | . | TGCGCCAGCAGCTTGGGGGTCCTAGCGGGACTGGAAGAGACCCAGTACTTC | CASSLGVLAGLEETQYF
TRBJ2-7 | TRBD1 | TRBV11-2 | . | TGTGCCAGCAGCACGGGACAGGGGAAATACGAGCAGTACTTC | CASSTGQGKYEQYF
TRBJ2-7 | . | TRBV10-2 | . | TGCGCCAGCAGTGTATTTAGTATCGGCTACGAGCAGTACTTC | CASSVFSIGYEQYF
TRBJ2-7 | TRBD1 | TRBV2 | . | TGTGCCAGCAGGACCCCAGGACAGGGCGGCTCCTACGAGCAGTACTTC | CASRTPGQGGSYEQYF
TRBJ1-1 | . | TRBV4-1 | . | TGCGCCAGCAGCCATACATCACAGGGTTACGCTGAAGCTTTCTTT | CASSHTSQGYAEAFF
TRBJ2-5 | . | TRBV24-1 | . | TGTGCCACCAGTGATGTAATGGAGACCCAGTACTTC | CATSDVMETQYF
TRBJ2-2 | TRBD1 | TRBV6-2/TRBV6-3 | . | TGTGCCAGCAGTATTGGGACAGTCGGGGAGCTGTTTTTT | CASSIGTVGELFF
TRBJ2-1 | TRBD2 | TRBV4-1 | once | TGCGCCAGCAGCCGGACTAGCGGGGACAATGAGCAGTTCTTC | CASSRTSGDNEQFF
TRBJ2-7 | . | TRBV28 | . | TGTGCCAGCAGTGAGGGGGGGTCCTCCTACGAGCAGTACTTC | CASSEGGSSYEQYF
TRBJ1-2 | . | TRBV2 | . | TGTGCCAGCAGTGAATTAGGGGAAGGCTACACCTTC | CASSELGEGYTF
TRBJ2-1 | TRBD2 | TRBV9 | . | TGTGCCAGCAGCGTTCTACCTACTAGCGGGAGAGTCTATGAGCAGTTCTTC | CASSVLPTSGRVYEQFF
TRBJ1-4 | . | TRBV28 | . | TGTGGGACTGCTCCCTCAACTAATGAAAAACTGTTTTTT | CGTAPSTNEKLFF
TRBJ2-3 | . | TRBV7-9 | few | TGTGCCAGCAGCCCCGGAGAAACCCTGTCCACAGATACGCAGTATTTT | CASSPGETLSTDTQYF
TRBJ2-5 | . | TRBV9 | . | TGTGCCAGCAGCGTTGGGACTTTAGAGACCCAGTACTTC | CASSVGTLETQYF
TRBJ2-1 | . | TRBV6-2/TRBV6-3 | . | TGTGCCAGCAGTTGGGACAACTCCTACAATGAGCAGTTCTTC | CASSWDNSYNEQFF
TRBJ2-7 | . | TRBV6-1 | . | TGTGCCAGCAGTGAACGAGACTACGAGCAGTACTTC | CASSERDYEQYF
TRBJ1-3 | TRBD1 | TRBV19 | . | TGTGCCAGCATTGGCCTTAACAGGGGTTCCTCTGGAAACACCATATATTTT | CASIGLNRGSSGNTIYF
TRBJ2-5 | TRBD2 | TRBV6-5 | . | TGTGCCAGCAGTTACTCGGGGACTAGTCTGGAGACCCAGTACTTC | CASSYSGTSLETQYF
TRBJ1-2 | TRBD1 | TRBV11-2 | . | TGTGCCAGCAGCTCACCGACAGGGAGTGGCTACACCTTC | CASSSPTGSGYTF
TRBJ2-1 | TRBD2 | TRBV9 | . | TGTGCCAGCAGCGCCTACAGTCTAGCGGGAGTCAATGAGCAGTTCTTC | CASSAYSLAGVNEQFF
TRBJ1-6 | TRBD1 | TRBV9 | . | TGTGCCAGCAGCGGAGGATCCGGGACAGCGAATAATTCACCCCTCCACTTT | CASSGGSGTANNSPLHF
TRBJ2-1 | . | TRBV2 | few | TGTGCCAGCATAACCGCGGCGGCCTACAATGAGCAGTTCTTC | CASITAAAYNEQFF
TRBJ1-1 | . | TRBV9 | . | TGTGCCAGCAGCGCCGGACATCGTAACACTGAAGCTTTCTTT | CASSAGHRNTEAFF
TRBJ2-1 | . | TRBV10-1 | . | TGCGCCAGCAGTAAGGGGCTATCCTACAATGAGCAGTTCTTC | CASSKGLSYNEQFF
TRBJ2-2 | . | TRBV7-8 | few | TGTGCCAGCAGCTTAGCACGGGCAGGGTCGAACACCGGGGAGCTGTTTTTT | CASSLARAGSNTGELFF
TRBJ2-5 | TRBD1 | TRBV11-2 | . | TGTGCCAGCAGCCTCCACGGGACAGGGGTGGAGACCCAGTACTTC | CASSLHGTGVETQYF
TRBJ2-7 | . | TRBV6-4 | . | TGTGCCAGCAGTTCCCCCCGACAGGCGGGGGACTACGAGCAGTACTTC | CASSSPRQAGDYEQYF
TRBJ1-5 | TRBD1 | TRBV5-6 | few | TGTGCCAGCAGCTTGGGCCAGGGGGTAGTTCAGCCCCAGCATTTT | CASSLGQGVVQPQHF
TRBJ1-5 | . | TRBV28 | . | TGTGCCAGCAGTTTCGCAGGGACTGGGCAGCCCCAGCATTTT | CASSFAGTGQPQHF
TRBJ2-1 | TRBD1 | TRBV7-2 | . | TGTGCCAGCAGTCTAGGACAGGGACCGAACAATGAGCAGTTCTTC | CASSLGQGPNNEQFF
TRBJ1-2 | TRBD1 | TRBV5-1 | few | TGCGCCAGCAGCTTGGCTGGGGGACCAGGGGGCTATGGCTACACCTTC | CASSLAGGPGGYGYTF
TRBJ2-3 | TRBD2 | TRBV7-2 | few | TGTGCCAGCAGCGTTAGCAGGGCGGGGGTAAGGTTGGATACGCAGTATTTT | CASSVSRAGVRLDTQYF
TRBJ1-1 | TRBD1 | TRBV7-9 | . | TGTGCCAGCAGAGACAGGGAACGTGAAGCTTTCTTT | CASRDREREAFF
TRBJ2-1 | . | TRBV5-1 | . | TGCGCCAGCAGCAAGTTGCGGACTACGTACAATGAGCAGTTCTTC | CASSKLRTTYNEQFF
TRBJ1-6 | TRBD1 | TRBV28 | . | TGTGCCAGCAGTCTAACACAGGGGCCCTATAATTCACCCCTCCACTTT | CASSLTQGPYNSPLHF
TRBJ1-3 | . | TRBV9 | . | TGTGCCAGCAGCGTAGAGCCCCAGCCCCGGAGCTCTGGAAACACCATATATTTT | CASSVEPQPRSSGNTIYF
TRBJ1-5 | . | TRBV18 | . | TGTGCCAGCTCACAGGAGCATAGCAATCAGCCCCAGCATTTT | CASSQEHSNQPQHF
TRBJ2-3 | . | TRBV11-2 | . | TGTGCCAGCAGCCCATACGGGTATACGCAGTATTTT | CASSPYGYTQYF
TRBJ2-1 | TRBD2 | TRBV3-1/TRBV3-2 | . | TGTGCCAGCAGCCAACCACTAGCGGGGGGGCCAGGGGAGCAGTTCTTC | CASSQPLAGGPGEQFF